This T cell receptor beta chain appears in the sequencing data of a study of cytomegalovirus exposure and HLA in healthy donors. Only in-frame clones appear in the TCRdb table, and some are missing; sequencing was by immunoSEQ multiplex PCR. The sample includes fewer than 150,000 clones, roughly nine tenths of them seen just once. The CDR3 has 13 residues. Trimming took off 6 bases at V and 0 bases at J, with 8 bases between the two ends. Looked up from germline, CDR1 is WNHNN and CDR2 is SYGVQD (reference sequence). The clonotype originates from a man between 18 and 29 years old in good health and CMV-seropositive. Material: PBMCs. This rearrangement joins TRBV10-1 to TRBJ1-2; D gene uncertain. For the CDR3, the DNA is TGCGCCAGCAGCCGGAGTACTAACTATGGCTACACCTTC. Translated, it gives CASSRSTNYGYTF.